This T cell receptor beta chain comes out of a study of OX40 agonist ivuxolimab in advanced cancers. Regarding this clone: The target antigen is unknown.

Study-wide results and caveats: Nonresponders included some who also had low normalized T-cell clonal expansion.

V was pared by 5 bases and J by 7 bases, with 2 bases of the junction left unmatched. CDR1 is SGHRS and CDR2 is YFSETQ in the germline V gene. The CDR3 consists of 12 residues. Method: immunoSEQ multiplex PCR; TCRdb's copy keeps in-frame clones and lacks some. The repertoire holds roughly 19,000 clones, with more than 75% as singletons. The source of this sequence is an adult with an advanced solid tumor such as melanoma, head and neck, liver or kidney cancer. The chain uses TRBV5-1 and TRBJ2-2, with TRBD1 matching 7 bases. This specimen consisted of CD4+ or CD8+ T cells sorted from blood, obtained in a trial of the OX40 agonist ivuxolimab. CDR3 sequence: CASRQGSGELFF. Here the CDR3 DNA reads TGCGCCAGCAGACAGGGGAGCGGGGAGCTGTTTTTT. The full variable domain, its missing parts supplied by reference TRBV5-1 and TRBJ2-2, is KAGVTQTPRYLIKTRGQQVTLSCSPISGHRSVSWYQQTPGQGLQFLFEYFSETQRNKGNFPGRFSGRQFSNSRSEMNVSTLELGDSALYLCASRQGSGELFFGEGSRLTVL.